The 7 T cell receptor beta chains presented below share a single source sample, sequenced in a study of blood T cell repertoires in COVID-19. Data came from immunoSEQ multiplex PCR; TCRdb stores just in-frame clones and leaves some out. The table shows 150,000 to 200,000 clones, with 90% occurring only once. The sequenced sample consisted of peripheral blood. The receptors shown here come from a man over 45 with acute or convalescent COVID-19.

The chain has TRBV7-2 and TRBJ2-1; 11 bases map to TRBD2. The CDR3 contains 15 residues. With V trimmed by 4 bases and J by 4 bases, 3 bases remained unmatched. Germline values: CDR1 SGHTA, CDR2 FQGNSA. DNA for the CDR3: TGTGCCAGCAGCTCCGGGACTAGCGGATACAATGAGCAGTTCTTC. It codes for CASSSGTSGYNEQFF.

The V gene is TRBV10-3, the J gene TRBJ2-7; tentatively, D is TRBD1 (6 bases). V lost 5 bases, J lost 1 base, and 15 bases lay in between. CDR3 size: 15 residues. Germline values: CDR1 ENHRY, CDR2 SYGVKD. This CDR3 reads CAISPGVEASYEQYV. CDR3 nucleotide sequence: TGTGCCATCAGTCCAGGGGTGGAGGCGTCCTACGAGCAGTACGTC.

A few counts support this clone. The chain is built from TRBV3-1 (or the pseudogene TRBV3-2) and TRBJ2-7; 9 nucleotides agree with TRBD1. From germline, CDR1 is LGHDT and CDR2 YNNKEL (reference sequence). The CDR3 is made up of 16 amino acids. Losses at the gene ends were 1 base for V and 3 bases for J; bases not matched to a gene: 7. The CDR3 bases are TGTGCCAGCAGCCAAGGCCTACCGGGACAGGGCTACGAGCAGTACGTC. Translating gives CASSQGLPGQGYEQYV.

The chain combines TRBV4-2 with TRBJ2-1, with TRBD2 matching over 12 bases. Trimming removed 4 bases from V and 4 bases from J; junction bases left unmatched: 2. CDR3 length: 15 amino acids. The germline gives CDR1 LGHNA, CDR2 YNFKEQ. The DNA for the CDR3 is TGTGCCAGCAGCCCCGGACTAGCGGGATACAATGAGCAGTTCTTC. The encoded protein is CASSPGLAGYNEQFF.

The table lists this clone with a count of one. V and J are TRBV3-1 (or the pseudogene TRBV3-2) and TRBJ1-4; D unresolved. The CDR3 covers 14 residues. Trimming pared 6 bases from V and 0 bases from J, leaving 8 bases between. Germline V gene data show CDR1 as LGHDT and CDR2 as YNNKEL (reference sequence). The CDR3 is CASSTAATNEKLFF. CDR3 bases: TGTGCCAGCAGTACAGCCGCAACTAATGAAAAACTGTTTTTT.

The chain is built from TRBV10-3 and TRBJ1-6; D is undetermined. CDR1 is ENHRY and CDR2 is SYGVKD in the germline V gene. This CDR3 has 13 residues. The germline V and J ends were trimmed by 10 bases and 2 bases, with 9 bases remaining between them. DNA for the CDR3: TGTGCCACCCAGGTTCCCTATAATTCACCCCTCCACTTT. It specifies CATQVPYNSPLHF.

The chain recombines TRBV4-1 with TRBJ2-1, with 9 bases that match TRBD2. Germline lookup yields CDR1 MGHRA and CDR2 YSYEKL. The CDR3 sequence is 17 residues long. J lost 2 bases, V lost 0 bases, and 5 bases had no gene match. In DNA, the CDR3 is TGCGCCAGCAGCCAAGATTTGCCTAGCGGGGCCTACAATGAGCAGTTCTTC. Protein sequence: CASSQDLPSGAYNEQFF.